This TCR beta chain appears in the sequencing data of a study of T-cell reconstitution after alpha-beta-depleted transplantation in children. Construction of the TCRbeta library involved unique molecular identifiers. TCRdb reprocessed the PCR reads with MiXCR, giving one entry per CDR3 protein. The sample lists about 370,000 distinct CDR3 sequences; about 20% were seen once. CDR3 length: 15 residues. Germline CDR1 is SGHAT and CDR2 is FQNNGV. Trimming removed 0 bases at V and 12 bases at J, with 18 bases between. This receptor was identified in a human donor who donated a stem cell graft to a child with acute myeloid leukemia. The sample in question was PBMCs from the stem cell graft donor, obtained from the stem cell graft. The chain combines TRBV11-2 with TRBJ2-1, with D maybe TRBD1 (5 bases). In nucleotides, the CDR3 is TGTGCCAGCAGCTTAGATCCAGGGTTTGTGGCAGGGCAGTTCTTC. Translation: CASSLDPGFVAGQFF.